One T cell receptor (beta chain) is described in this entry. The authors' processing: Reference gene primer amplification in the assay estimated nucleated cell counts. Libraries were prepared by immunoSEQ multiplex PCR; TCRdb keeps only in-frame clonotypes and omits some of them. The DNA gave D and trimming, while V, J and clone size come from that table. This table holds 250,000 to 350,000 clones, about nine tenths found once. The data were taken from a study of blood T cell repertoires in COVID-19. Overall study context: Acute-phase and convalescent COVID-19 samples originated in the United States, Italy and Spain. Sources were T cells, B-cell-depleted T cells, or PBMCs; the material itself was cDNA or gDNA.

CDR1 and CDR2 from the germline V gene are MNHEY and SVGAGI. This CDR3 is 16 amino acids long. V was pared by 2 bases and J by 5 bases, with 5 bases of the junction left unmatched. The sequence came from a woman in her forties or fifties who had recovered from COVID-19. The chain uses TRBV6-5 and TRBJ2-2; 10 nucleotides align to TRBD2. The specimen was peripheral blood. The CDR3 DNA reads as TGTGCCAGCAGTTACGGGGGACTAGCGAGAACCGGGGAGCTGTTTTTT. Translating gives CASSYGGLARTGELFF.